A single TCR beta chain is shown here with its context. What it binds is unknown. Trimming took off 3 bases at V and 2 bases at J, with 13 bases between the two ends. Looked up from germline, CDR1 is LNHDA and CDR2 is SQIVND (reference sequence). The CDR3 totals 15 residues. The sample comes from a study of graft-versus-host responses after intestinal transplantation. At the level of the study: Anti-thymocyte globulin was used for induction in all recipients, who then took tacrolimus and steroids for 3 to 4 years.

Profiling relied on immunoSEQ multiplex PCR, and the TCRdb table lists in-frame clones only, not all of them. The profile shows about 27,000 clones, about four fifths of them singletons. Sequencing was performed on unstimulated CD4+ T cells sorted from spleen or lymph node cells, taken before intestinal transplant. The V and J genes are TRBV19 and TRBJ2-5, with a weak D call TRBD1 (5 bases). The source of this sequence is a human donor who received an intestinal transplant. CDR3 in DNA: TGTGCCAGTAGTATGGGTCAGGGAACTCAAGAGACCCAGTACTTC. Translated: CASSMGQGTQETQYF.